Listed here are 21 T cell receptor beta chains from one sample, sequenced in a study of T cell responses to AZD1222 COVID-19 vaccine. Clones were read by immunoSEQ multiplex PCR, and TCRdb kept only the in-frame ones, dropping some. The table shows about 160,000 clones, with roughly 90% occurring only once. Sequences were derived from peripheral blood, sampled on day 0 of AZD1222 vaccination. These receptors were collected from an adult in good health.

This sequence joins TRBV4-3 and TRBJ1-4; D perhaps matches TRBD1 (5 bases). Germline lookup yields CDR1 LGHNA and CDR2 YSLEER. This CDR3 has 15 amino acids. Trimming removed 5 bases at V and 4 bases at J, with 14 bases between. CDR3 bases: TGCGCCAGCAGCAACCACAGGAGCCTTAATGAAAAACTGTTTTTT. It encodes CASSNHRSLNEKLFF.

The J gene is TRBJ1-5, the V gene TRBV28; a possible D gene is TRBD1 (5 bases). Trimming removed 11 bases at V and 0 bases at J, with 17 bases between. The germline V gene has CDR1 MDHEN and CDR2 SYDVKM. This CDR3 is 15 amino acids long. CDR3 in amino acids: CAVKLGDPSNQPQHF. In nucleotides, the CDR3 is TGTGCCGTAAAACTGGGGGACCCTAGCAATCAGCCCCAGCATTTT. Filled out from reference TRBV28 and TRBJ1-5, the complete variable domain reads DVKVTQSSRYLVKRTGEKVFLECVQDMDHENMFWYRQDPGLGLRLIYFSYDVKMKEKGDIPEGYSVSREKKERFSLILESASTNQTSMYLCAVKLGDPSNQPQHFGDGTRLSIL.

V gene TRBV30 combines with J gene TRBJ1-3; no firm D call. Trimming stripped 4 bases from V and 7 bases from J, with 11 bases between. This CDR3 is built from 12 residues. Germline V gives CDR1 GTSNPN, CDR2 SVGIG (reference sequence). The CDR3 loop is CAWTKLGNTIYF. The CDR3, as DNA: TGTGCCTGGACTAAATTAGGGAACACCATATATTTT. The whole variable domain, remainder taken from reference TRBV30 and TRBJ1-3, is SQTIHQWPATLVQPVGSPLSLECTVEGTSNPNLYWYRQAAGRGLQLLFYSVGIGQISSEVPQNLSASRPQDRQFILSSKKLLLSDSGFYLCAWTKLGNTIYFGEGSWLTVV.

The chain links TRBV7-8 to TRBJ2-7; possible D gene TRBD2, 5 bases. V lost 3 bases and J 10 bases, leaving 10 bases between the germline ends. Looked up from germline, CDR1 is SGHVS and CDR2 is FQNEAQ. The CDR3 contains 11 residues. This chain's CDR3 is CASSLVEDQYF. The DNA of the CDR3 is TGTGCCAGCAGCTTGGTGGAGGACCAGTACTTC.

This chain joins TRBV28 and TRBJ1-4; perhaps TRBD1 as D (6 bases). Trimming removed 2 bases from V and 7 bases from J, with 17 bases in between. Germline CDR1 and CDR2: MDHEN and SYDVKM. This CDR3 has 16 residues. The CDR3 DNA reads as TGTGCCAGCAGTTTACCCCGCGGGGGGGCGGGTGAAAAACTGTTTTTT. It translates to CASSLPRGGAGEKLFF.

CDR3 amino acids: CAISEGQGVTEAFF. CDR3 nucleotide sequence: TGTGCCATCAGTGAAGGTCAGGGGGTGACTGAAGCTTTCTTT. V and J are TRBV10-3 and TRBJ1-1, with 7 bases identical to TRBD1. In germline, CDR1 is ENHRY, CDR2 SYGVKD. The CDR3 runs 14 residues. J gave up 5 bases and V 3 bases, and 6 bases lay outside the gene matches.

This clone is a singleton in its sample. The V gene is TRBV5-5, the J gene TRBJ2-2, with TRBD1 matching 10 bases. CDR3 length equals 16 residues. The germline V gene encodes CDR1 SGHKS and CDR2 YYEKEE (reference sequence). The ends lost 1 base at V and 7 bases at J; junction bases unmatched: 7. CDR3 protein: CASSLTRQGAGGELFF. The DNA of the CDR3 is TGTGCCAGCAGCTTGACTAGACAGGGGGCAGGCGGGGAGCTGTTTTTT.

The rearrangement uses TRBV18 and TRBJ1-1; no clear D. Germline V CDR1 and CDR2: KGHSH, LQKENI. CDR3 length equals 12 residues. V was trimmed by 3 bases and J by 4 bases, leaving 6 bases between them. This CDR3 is CASSPLATEAFF. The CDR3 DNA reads TGTGCCAGCTCACCTCTCGCCACTGAAGCTTTCTTT.

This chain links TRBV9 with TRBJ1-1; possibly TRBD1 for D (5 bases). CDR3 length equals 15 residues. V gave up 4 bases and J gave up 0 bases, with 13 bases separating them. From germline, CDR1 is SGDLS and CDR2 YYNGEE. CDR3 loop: CASSPALGLNTEAFF. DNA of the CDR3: TGTGCCAGCAGCCCGGCCCTGGGGCTGAACACTGAAGCTTTCTTT.

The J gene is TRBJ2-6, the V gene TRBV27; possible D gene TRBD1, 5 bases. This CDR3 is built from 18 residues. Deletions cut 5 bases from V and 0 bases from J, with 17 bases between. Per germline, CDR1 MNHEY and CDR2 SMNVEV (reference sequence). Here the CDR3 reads CASSLRGDRSSGANVLTF. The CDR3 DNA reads TGTGCCAGCAGTCTTCGTGGAGACAGAAGCTCTGGGGCCAACGTCCTGACTTTC.

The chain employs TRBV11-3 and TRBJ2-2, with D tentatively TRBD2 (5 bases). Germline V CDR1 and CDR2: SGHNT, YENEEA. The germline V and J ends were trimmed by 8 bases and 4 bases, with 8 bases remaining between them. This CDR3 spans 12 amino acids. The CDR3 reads CASQSGTGELFF. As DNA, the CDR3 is TGTGCCAGCCAAAGCGGCACCGGGGAGCTGTTTTTT. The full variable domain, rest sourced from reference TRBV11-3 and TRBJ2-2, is EAGVVQSPRYKIIEKKQPVAFWCNPISGHNTLYWYLQNLGQGPELLIRYENEEAVDDSQLPKDRFSAERLKGVDSTLKIQPAELGDSAVYLCASQSGTGELFFGEGSRLTVL.

The CDR3 spells CASRGEGDSTYYGYTF. CDR3 bases: TGTGCCAGCAGGGGGGAGGGGGACTCTACTTACTATGGCTACACCTTC. The V and J genes are TRBV28 and TRBJ1-2; D may be TRBD1 (6 bases). V lost 6 bases to trimming and J lost 3 bases, with 20 bases between them. The CDR3 is 16 amino acids. The V gene's germline CDR1 is MDHEN and CDR2 SYDVKM.

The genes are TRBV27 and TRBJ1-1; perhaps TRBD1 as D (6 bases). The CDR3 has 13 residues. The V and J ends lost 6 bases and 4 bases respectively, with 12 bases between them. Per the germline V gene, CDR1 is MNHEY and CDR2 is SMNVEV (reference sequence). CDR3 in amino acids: CASRIQGLTEAFF. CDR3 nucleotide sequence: TGTGCCAGCAGAATACAGGGTCTCACTGAAGCTTTCTTT.

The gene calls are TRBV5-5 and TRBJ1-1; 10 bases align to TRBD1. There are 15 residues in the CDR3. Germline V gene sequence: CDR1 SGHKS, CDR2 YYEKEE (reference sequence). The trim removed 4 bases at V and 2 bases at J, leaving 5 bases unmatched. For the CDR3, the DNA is TGTGCCAGCAGCCTGGGGACAGGGGTAAACACTGAAGCTTTCTTT. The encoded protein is CASSLGTGVNTEAFF. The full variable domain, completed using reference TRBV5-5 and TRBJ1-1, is DAGVTQSPTHLIKTRGQQVTLRCSPISGHKSVSWYQQVLGQGPQFIFQYYEKEERGRGNFPDRFSARQFPNYSSELNVNALLLGDSALYLCASSLGTGVNTEAFFGQGTRLTVV.

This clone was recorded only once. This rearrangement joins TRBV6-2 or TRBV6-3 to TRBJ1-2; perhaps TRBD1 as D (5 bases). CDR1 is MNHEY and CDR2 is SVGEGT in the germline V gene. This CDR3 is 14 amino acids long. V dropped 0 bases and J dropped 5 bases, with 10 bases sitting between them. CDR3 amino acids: CASSYSTGRYGYTF. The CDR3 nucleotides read TGTGCCAGCAGTTACTCTACAGGCCGATATGGCTACACCTTC.

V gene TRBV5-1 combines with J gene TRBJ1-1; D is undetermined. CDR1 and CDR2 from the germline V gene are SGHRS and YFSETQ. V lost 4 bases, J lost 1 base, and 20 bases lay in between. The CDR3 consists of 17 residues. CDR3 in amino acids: CASSTAGLRFGNTEAFF. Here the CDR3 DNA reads TGCGCCAGCAGCACCGCCGGGCTCCGCTTCGGGAACACTGAAGCTTTCTTT.

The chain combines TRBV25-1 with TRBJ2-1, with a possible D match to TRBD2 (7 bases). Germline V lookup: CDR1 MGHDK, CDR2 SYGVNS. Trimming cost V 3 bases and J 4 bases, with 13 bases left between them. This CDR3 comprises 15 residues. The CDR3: CASSEGGGQYNEQFF. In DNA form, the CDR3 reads TGTGCCAGCAGTGAGGGCGGGGGCCAGTACAATGAGCAGTTCTTC.

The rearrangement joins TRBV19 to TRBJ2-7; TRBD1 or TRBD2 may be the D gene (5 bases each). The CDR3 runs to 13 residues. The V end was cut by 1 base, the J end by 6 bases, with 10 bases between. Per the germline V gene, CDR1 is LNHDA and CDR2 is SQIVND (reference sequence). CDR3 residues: CASSIGGAGEQYF. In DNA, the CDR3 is TGTGCCAGTAGTATAGGAGGGGCCGGCGAGCAGTACTTC.

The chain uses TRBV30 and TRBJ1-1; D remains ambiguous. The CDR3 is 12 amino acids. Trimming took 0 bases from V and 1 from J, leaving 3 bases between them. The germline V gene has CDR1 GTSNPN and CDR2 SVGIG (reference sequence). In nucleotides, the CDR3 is TGTGCCTGGAGTGTCAAGAACACTGAAGCTTTCTTT. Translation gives CAWSVKNTEAFF.

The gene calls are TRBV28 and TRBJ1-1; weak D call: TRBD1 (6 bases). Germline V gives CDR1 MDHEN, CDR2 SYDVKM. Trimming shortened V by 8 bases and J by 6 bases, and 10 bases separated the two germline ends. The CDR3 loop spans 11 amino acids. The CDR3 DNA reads TGTGCCAGCGGGAGGGGGGCTGAAGCTTTCTTT. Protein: CASGRGAEAFF.

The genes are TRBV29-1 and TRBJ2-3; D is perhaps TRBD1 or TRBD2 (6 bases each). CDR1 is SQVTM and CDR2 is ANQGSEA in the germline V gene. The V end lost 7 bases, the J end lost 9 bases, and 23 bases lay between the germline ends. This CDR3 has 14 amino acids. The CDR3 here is CSAGDKTGAGTQYF. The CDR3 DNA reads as TGCAGCGCGGGAGATAAGACAGGAGCTGGAACGCAGTATTTT.